The rows below give T cell receptor beta chains drawn from one sample of a study of identical twins. TCRdb recomputed calls from the 5' RACE reads with MiXCR, one row per CDR3 protein. The sample carries more than 1.5 million distinct CDR3 sequences, more than 30% recorded once. The sequenced sample was cord blood. The source of these receptors is a newborn girl in good health. Each CDR3 is given with its conserved first and last residue. A D gene is named only where the DNA matches it firmly. Size values are once, few and many counts, or a class for expanded clones, and some rows have none.

J	D	V	size	length	CDR3	DNA
TRBJ2-5	-	TRBV20-1	few	13	CSARVPSYETQYF	TGCAGTGCTAGAGTCCCTAGTTACGAGACCCAGTACTTC
TRBJ1-1	-	TRBV7-2	-	17	CASSLVGGRGGGTEAFF	TGTGCCAGCAGCTTAGTAGGGGGGCGCGGGGGCGGCACTGAAGCTTTCTTT
TRBJ1-5	-	TRBV2	-	16	CASSDGAGASNQPQHF	TGTGCCAGCAGTGACGGGGCAGGGGCAAGCAATCAGCCCCAGCATTTT
TRBJ2-5	TRBD2	TRBV20-1	-	15	CSAREGGGGQETQYF	TGCAGTGCTAGAGAGGGCGGGGGTGGTCAAGAGACCCAGTACTTC
TRBJ2-1	TRBD2	TRBV5-1	-	16	CASSPGGLAGNNEQFF	TGCGCCAGCAGCCCCGGGGGACTAGCGGGTAACAATGAGCAGTTCTTC
TRBJ2-7	TRBD1	TRBV25-1	many	13	CASRVQGSNEQYF	TGTGCCAGCAGAGTACAGGGGTCTAACGAGCAGTACTTC
TRBJ1-2	TRBD1	TRBV29-1	-	16	CSVPPPGQGAHYGYTF	TGCAGCGTCCCCCCACCGGGACAGGGGGCGCACTATGGCTACACCTTC
TRBJ2-5	TRBD2	TRBV5-1	-	13	CASGTSGSNEQYF	TGCGCCAGCGGGACTAGCGGTTCCAATGAGCAGTACTTC
TRBJ2-6	-	TRBV24-1	once	17	CATSPQGFFSGADVLTF	TGTGCCACCAGTCCCCAGGGGTTTTTCTCTGGGGCCGACGTCCTGACTTTC
TRBJ1-6	-	TRBV20-1	few	13	CSAMDSPNSPLHF	TGCAGTGCTATGGACAGCCCTAATTCACCCCTCCACTTT
TRBJ2-7	-	TRBV3-1	-	16	CASSSGWGYPSYEQYF	TGTGCCAGCAGCTCTGGATGGGGCTACCCTTCCTACGAGCAGTACTTC
TRBJ1-4	-	TRBV7-9	few	14	CASSFGHPGEKLFF	TGTGCCAGCAGCTTTGGTCACCCTGGGGAAAAACTGTTTTTT
TRBJ2-1	-	TRBV20-1	-	14	CSAVPTSSYNEQFF	TGCAGTGCCGTACCTACCAGCTCCTACAATGAGCAGTTCTTC
TRBJ2-3	-	TRBV24-1	-	18	CATSDPYSGRTPPHTQYF	TGTGCCACCAGTGATCCATATTCGGGACGGACCCCACCACATACGCAGTATTTT
TRBJ2-1	TRBD2	TRBV4-2	few	16	CASSQDLASGSNEQFF	TGTGCCAGCAGCCAAGATCTGGCTAGCGGGAGTAATGAGCAGTTCTTC
TRBJ2-3	-	TRBV5-6	-	17	CASSLSRPGGSTDTQYF	TGTGCCAGCAGCTTGAGTCGTCCGGGCGGTAGCACAGATACGCAGTATTTT
TRBJ2-3	TRBD2	TRBV24-1	few	16	CATSDTRLAGTDTQYF	TGTGCCACCAGTGATACCAGACTAGCGGGAACAGATACGCAGTATTTT
TRBJ1-2	-	TRBV6-1	-	19	CASSEPLKTQGSGWYGYTF	TGTGCCAGCAGTGAACCCCTCAAAACTCAGGGCTCAGGGTGGTATGGCTACACCTTC
TRBJ2-7	-	TRBV5-5	-	15	CASSLDGETYYEQYF	TGTGCCAGCAGCTTGGACGGGGAAACCTACTACGAGCAGTACTTC
TRBJ2-1	TRBD2	TRBV10-3	few	15	CAISSGGAAYNEQFF	TGTGCCATCAGTAGCGGGGGGGCCGCCTACAATGAGCAGTTCTTC
TRBJ1-2	-	TRBV20-1	-	15	CSADRRGTSNYGYTF	TGCAGTGCGGATCGCAGGGGAACGTCTAACTATGGCTACACCTTC
TRBJ2-3	-	TRBV20-1	few	13	CSSGGHTTDTQYF	TGCAGTTCGGGGGGCCACACCACAGATACGCAGTATTTT
TRBJ2-1	TRBD2	TRBV6-1	-	16	CASSERGDFSYNEQFF	TGTGCCAGCAGCGAGCGGGGGGATTTCTCCTACAATGAGCAGTTCTTC
TRBJ2-7	TRBD2	TRBV20-1	-	14	CSALAGGHYNEQYF	TGCAGTGCTCTAGCGGGGGGCCACTACAATGAGCAGTACTTC
TRBJ2-7	TRBD2	TRBV28	-	15	CASSRRLAFAYEQYF	TGTGCCAGCAGTCGCCGACTAGCGTTTGCCTACGAGCAGTACTTC
TRBJ2-7	-	TRBV2	-	14	CASRAEGRPSEQYF	TGTGCCAGCAGAGCGGAAGGTCGGCCATCCGAGCAGTACTTC
TRBJ1-1	-	TRBV3-1	few	14	CASSQGGGPTEAFF	TGTGCCAGCAGCCAAGGGGGGGGACCCACTGAAGCTTTCTTT
TRBJ2-1	TRBD2	TRBV20-1	few	14	CSAIQGRYGGGEFF	TGCAGTGCTATCCAGGGGAGATATGGCGGGGGGGAGTTCTTC
TRBJ1-1	-	TRBV27	-	15	CASSPRGGLSTEAFF	TGTGCCAGCAGTCCGCGTGGGGGTCTTTCCACTGAAGCTTTCTTT
TRBJ2-5	-	TRBV4-1	few	16	CASSRLPSDHQETQYF	TGCGCCAGCAGCCGGCTGCCTAGCGACCACCAAGAGACCCAGTACTTC
TRBJ2-4	TRBD1	TRBV20-1	-	14	CSARDAQGENIQYF	TGCAGTGCCCGGGACGCCCAGGGGGAAAACATTCAGTACTTC
TRBJ1-4	-	TRBV20-1	-	14	CSARDYLRNEKLFF	TGCAGTGCTAGAGATTACCTGCGTAATGAAAAACTGTTTTTT
TRBJ2-1	-	TRBV20-1	-	15	CSAPGGSGPYNEQFF	TGCAGTGCCCCCGGGGGTAGCGGCCCTTACAATGAGCAGTTCTTC
TRBJ1-2	-	TRBV20-1	few	13	CSALVTSNYGYTF	TGCAGTGCGTTAGTCACATCAAACTATGGCTACACCTTC
TRBJ1-2	-	TRBV28	-	15	CASSAPTYNSYGYTF	TGTGCCAGCAGTGCGCCTACCTACAACTCCTATGGCTACACCTTC
TRBJ2-4	-	TRBV21-1	-	17	CASSKVQIMGDKNIQYF	TGTGCCAGCAGCAAAGTTCAGATTATGGGGGACAAAAACATTCAGTACTTC
TRBJ1-2	-	TRBV24-1	-	14	CATSDRNSFYGYTF	TGTGCCACCAGTGATAGGAACAGCTTCTATGGCTACACCTTC
TRBJ2-7	-	TRBV28	many	19	CASSFKLSIFPPLTYEQYF	TGTGCCAGCAGTTTTAAGCTGTCTATATTCCCACCCTTGACCTACGAGCAGTACTTC
TRBJ1-1	-	TRBV5-1	-	14	CASSFGRVVSEAFF	TGCGCCAGCAGCTTCGGAAGGGTGGTTAGCGAAGCTTTCTTT
TRBJ2-1	-	TRBV20-1	-	12	CSAFLVYNEQFF	TGCAGTGCTTTCCTAGTCTACAATGAGCAGTTCTTC
TRBJ2-4	TRBD1	TRBV20-1	few	15	CSAKRETGAKNIQYF	TGCAGTGCTAAGAGGGAGACAGGGGCCAAAAACATTCAGTACTTC
TRBJ2-4	TRBD1	TRBV28	-	18	CASRVDRPGVLAKNIQYF	TGTGCCAGCAGGGTGGACAGGCCAGGGGTCTTAGCCAAAAACATTCAGTACTTC
TRBJ1-6	-	TRBV20-1	few	15	CSAPQHRVVNSPLHF	TGCAGTGCTCCCCAACACCGTGTGGTTAATTCACCCCTCCACTTT
TRBJ1-2	-	TRBV7-9	many	14	CASSLEGRPNGYTF	TGTGCCAGCAGCTTAGAAGGCAGGCCTAATGGCTACACCTTC
TRBJ2-3	TRBD2	TRBV10-3	-	15	CAISEPSSGRHTQYF	TGTGCCATCAGTGAGCCGTCTAGCGGGAGACATACGCAGTATTTT
TRBJ2-7	-	TRBV24-1	-	14	CATSVAGKNVEQYF	TGTGCCACCAGTGTGGCAGGGAAGAATGTCGAGCAGTACTTC
TRBJ2-7	-	TRBV6-5	-	15	CASRATGLSSYEQYF	TGTGCCAGCCGCGCTACAGGTTTGAGCTCCTACGAGCAGTACTTC
TRBJ1-1	-	TRBV29-1	few	14	CSVLDRDRYTEAFF	TGCAGCGTTTTGGATAGGGACCGCTACACTGAAGCTTTCTTT
TRBJ1-1	-	TRBV21-1	few	12	CARIRGGGEAFF	TGTGCCAGAATAAGGGGGGGTGGAGAAGCTTTCTTT
TRBJ2-7	TRBD2	TRBV5-1	few	17	CASSWIPGLAGVYEQYF	TGCGCCAGCAGCTGGATACCGGGACTAGCGGGAGTCTACGAGCAGTACTTC
TRBJ2-1	-	TRBV2	-	12	CASSGRGNEQFF	TGTGCCAGCAGTGGACGGGGCAATGAGCAGTTCTTC
TRBJ2-3	TRBD1	TRBV28	-	17	CASSPPYRRQGADTQYF	TGTGCCAGCAGTCCACCATACCGGCGACAGGGGGCAGATACGCAGTATTTT
TRBJ2-7	-	TRBV7-2	-	17	CASSLVGISGTSYEQYF	TGTGCCAGCAGCTTAGTAGGGATCTCAGGGACCTCCTACGAGCAGTACTTC
TRBJ1-1	-	TRBV5-1	-	14	CASSFRGGGPEAFF	TGCGCCAGCAGCTTTCGGGGGGGCGGGCCCGAAGCTTTCTTT
TRBJ1-6	-	TRBV4-1	-	14	CASSPGRDNSPLHF	TGCGCCAGCAGCCCGGGACGGGATAATTCACCCCTCCACTTT
TRBJ1-4	-	TRBV7-9	-	16	CASSFGFGTQNEKLFF	TGTGCCAGCAGCTTCGGCTTCGGGACACAAAATGAAAAACTGTTTTTT
TRBJ1-2	-	TRBV6-5	few	15	CASSYYRASGDGYTF	TGTGCCAGCAGTTACTACAGGGCCTCCGGGGATGGCTACACCTTC
TRBJ1-4	-	TRBV12-3/TRBV12-4	-	13	CASSLPGRAKLFF	TGTGCCAGCAGTCTACCCGGACGGGCAAAACTGTTTTTT